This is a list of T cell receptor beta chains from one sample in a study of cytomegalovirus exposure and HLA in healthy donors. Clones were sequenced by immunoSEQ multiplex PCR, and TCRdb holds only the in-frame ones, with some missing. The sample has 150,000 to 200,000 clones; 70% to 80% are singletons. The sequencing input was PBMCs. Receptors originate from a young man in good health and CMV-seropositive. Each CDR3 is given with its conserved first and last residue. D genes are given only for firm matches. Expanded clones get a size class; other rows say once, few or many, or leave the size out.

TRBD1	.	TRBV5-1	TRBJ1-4	TGCGCCAGCAGCGGAGACAGGGGTACTGATGAAAAACTGTTTTTT	CASSGDRGTDEKLFF
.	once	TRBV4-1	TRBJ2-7	TGCGCCAGCAGCCAGGCACAGAGCTCCTACGAGCAGTACTTC	CASSQAQSSYEQYF
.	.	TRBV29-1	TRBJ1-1	TGCAGCGTTGGGTTAGGGAGGGACACTGAAGCTTTCTTT	CSVGLGRDTEAFF
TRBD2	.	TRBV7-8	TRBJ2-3	TGTGCCAGCAGCCGAGGACTAGCGGACACAGATACGCAGTATTTT	CASSRGLADTDTQYF
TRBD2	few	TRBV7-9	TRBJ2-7	TGTGCCAGCAGCCGCCCTGAGACTAGCGGGAGCTACGAGCAGTACTTC	CASSRPETSGSYEQYF
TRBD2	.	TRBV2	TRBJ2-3	TGTGCCAGCAGTGTCGGTTTGTTAAGCGGGGCTAGCACAGATACGCAGTATTTT	CASSVGLLSGASTDTQYF
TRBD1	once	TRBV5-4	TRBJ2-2	TGTGCCAGCAGTTTGGGGGACAGTTTTAACACCGGGGAGCTGTTTTTT	CASSLGDSFNTGELFF
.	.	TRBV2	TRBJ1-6	TGTGCCAGCACCCTGGGGGGTGGCTATAATTCACCCCTCCACTTT	CASTLGGGYNSPLHF
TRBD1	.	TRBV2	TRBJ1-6	TGTGCCAGCATCCAGGACAGGGAGAGCTCACCCCTCCACTTT	CASIQDRESSPLHF
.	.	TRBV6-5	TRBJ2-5	TGTGCCAGCAGTTACAGGCAGGAAGAGACCCAGTACTTC	CASSYRQEETQYF
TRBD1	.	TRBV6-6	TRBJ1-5	TGTGCCAGCAGTTACTCGGGCAGGGGGAGCAATCAGCCCCAGCATTTT	CASSYSGRGSNQPQHF
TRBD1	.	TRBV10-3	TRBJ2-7	TGTGCCATCAGTGAGGGGGACAGGGGTGGGTACGAGCAGTACTTC	CAISEGDRGGYEQYF
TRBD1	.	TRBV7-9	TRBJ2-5	TGTGCCAGCAGCGAGACAGGGGCTAGGGTAGAGCAGTACTTC	CASSETGARVEQYF
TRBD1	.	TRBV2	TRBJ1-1	TGTGCCAGCAGTCGAGACAGGGTGAACACTGAAGCTTTCTTT	CASSRDRVNTEAFF
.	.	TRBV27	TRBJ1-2	TGTGCCAGCAGTGCCCCTGGTACTTATGGCTACACCTTC	CASSAPGTYGYTF
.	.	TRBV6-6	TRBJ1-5	TGTGCCAGCAGCGGAGTCTATAGCAATCAGCCCCAGCATTTT	CASSGVYSNQPQHF
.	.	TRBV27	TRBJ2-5	TGTGCCAGCAGTTTAAACCGGGGACTGTGGAGAGAGCAGTACTTC	CASSLNRGLWREQYF
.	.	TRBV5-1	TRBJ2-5	TGCGCCAGCAGCTTGAGTCAGAAAGAGACCCAGTACTTC	CASSLSQKETQYF
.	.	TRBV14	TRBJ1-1	TGTGCCAGCAGCCAAGAACCCCTCGGACAGTTTCACACTGAAGCTTTCTTT	CASSQEPLGQFHTEAFF
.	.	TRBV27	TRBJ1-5	TGTGCCAGCAGTAGTTTTGGGCTAAGCAATCAGCCCCAGCATTTT	CASSSFGLSNQPQHF
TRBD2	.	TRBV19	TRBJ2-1	TGTGCCAGTAGTATGGGGGGGGGAGGCATATACAATGAGCAGTTCTTC	CASSMGGGGIYNEQFF
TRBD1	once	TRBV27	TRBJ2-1	TGTGCCAGCAGTTTATTCAGGGGGAATGAGCAGTTCTTC	CASSLFRGNEQFF
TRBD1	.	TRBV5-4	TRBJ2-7	TGTGCCAGCAGCATACCGACAGGGGACGAGCAGTACTTC	CASSIPTGDEQYF
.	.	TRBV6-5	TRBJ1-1	TGTGCCAGCAGTTACGGGGGCGGTGAAGCTTTCTTT	CASSYGGGEAFF
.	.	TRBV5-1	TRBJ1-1	TGCGCCAGCAGCTTGTCTTCCGTGAACACTGAAGCTTTCTTT	CASSLSSVNTEAFF
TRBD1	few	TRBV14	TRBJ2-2	TGTGCCAGCAGTCGGACAGGGTTCACCGGGGAGCTGTTTTTT	CASSRTGFTGELFF
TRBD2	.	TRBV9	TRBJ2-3	TGTGTCAGCAGCGTAGACAGCGGGGGGGCCGTAGATACGCAGTATTTT	CVSSVDSGGAVDTQYF
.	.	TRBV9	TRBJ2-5	TGTGCCAGCAGCGTCACAGGTTTTGGGGAGACCCAGTACTTC	CASSVTGFGETQYF
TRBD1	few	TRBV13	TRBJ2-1	TGTGCCAGCAGCCGGGACAGAAACTACAATGAGCAGTTCTTC	CASSRDRNYNEQFF
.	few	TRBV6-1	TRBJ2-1	TGTGCCAGCAGGGGCCCAGCCACCTACAATGAGCAGTTCTTC	CASRGPATYNEQFF
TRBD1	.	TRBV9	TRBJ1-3	TGTGCCAGCAGCGTCACCGGGACAGTCTCTGGAAACACCATATACTTT	CASSVTGTVSGNTIYF
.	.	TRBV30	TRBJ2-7	TGTGCCTGGAGTGTATTCAGCTACGAGCAGTACTTC	CAWSVFSYEQYF
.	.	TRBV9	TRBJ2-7	TGTGCCAGCAGCGTAGGGGGGGAGGCCTCCTACGAGCAGTACTTC	CASSVGGEASYEQYF
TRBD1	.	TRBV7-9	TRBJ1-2	TGTGCCAGCAGCTTGCGGGACAGTAGCTATGGCTACACCTTC	CASSLRDSSYGYTF
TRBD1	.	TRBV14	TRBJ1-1	TGTGCCAGCAGCCCAACGTGGGACAGGGCGGATACTGAAGCTTTCTTT	CASSPTWDRADTEAFF
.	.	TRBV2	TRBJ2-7	TGTGCCAGCAGTGCGACAGCCGGAGTTGTCTACGAGCAGTACTTC	CASSATAGVVYEQYF
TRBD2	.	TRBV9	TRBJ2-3	TGTGCCAGCAGCGACCCTAGCGGGGGGTTGACAGATACGCAGTATTTT	CASSDPSGGLTDTQYF
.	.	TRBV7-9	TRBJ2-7	TGTGCCAGCAGCTTTATGGGTCGAGGCGAGCAGTACTTC	CASSFMGRGEQYF
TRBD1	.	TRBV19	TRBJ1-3	TGTGCCAGTAGTGCCCTGGACAGGGCTGGAAACACCATATATTTT	CASSALDRAGNTIYF
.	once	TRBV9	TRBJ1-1	TGTGCCATAAGAGGGGGCACTGAAGCTTTCTTT	CAIRGGTEAFF
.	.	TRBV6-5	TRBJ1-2	TGTGCCAGCAGCCGAATGGGCCGTAACTATGGCTACACCTTC	CASSRMGRNYGYTF
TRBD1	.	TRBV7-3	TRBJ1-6	TGTGCCAGCAGCTTCTCAGGGGGTAATTCACCCCTCCACTTT	CASSFSGGNSPLHF
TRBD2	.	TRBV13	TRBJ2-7	TGTGCCAGCAGCTTAACCCGGGCTAGCGGGAGATTCGAGCAGTACTTC	CASSLTRASGRFEQYF
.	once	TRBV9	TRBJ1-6	TGTGCCAGCAGCGTAGCCGGCAGGCCTAATTCACCCCTCCACTTT	CASSVAGRPNSPLHF
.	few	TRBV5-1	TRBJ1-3	TGCGCCAGCAGTGCGACATTTTCCTCTGGAAACACCATATATTTT	CASSATFSSGNTIYF
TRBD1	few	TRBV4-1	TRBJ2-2	TGCGCCAGCAGCTTAACCGGGACAGATAATACCGGGGAGCTGTTTTTT	CASSLTGTDNTGELFF
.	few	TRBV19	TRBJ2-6	TGTGCCAGTAGTATCGTCTCTGGAGGAAAACTCTCTGGGGCCAACGTCCTGACTTTC	CASSIVSGGKLSGANVLTF
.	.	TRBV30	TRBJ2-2	TGTGCCTGGAGCAAATCTCCGACGGGGACCGGGGAGCTGTTTTTT	CAWSKSPTGTGELFF